Presented here are 15 T cell receptor beta chains from one specimen sequenced in a study of a mutant IDH1 vaccine in newly diagnosed glioma. Stated time point: week 11, during vaccination. The content of each vaccine dose was 300 ug of mutant IDH1 20-mer peptide, and topical imiquimod accompanied it. These TCRs are of unknown antigen specificity. Profiling relied on immunoSEQ multiplex PCR, and the TCRdb table lists in-frame clones only, not all of them. The sample lists tens of thousands of clones, about 80% occurring once. This specimen was PBMCs, taken from a glioma patient whose treatment included an IDH1 peptide vaccine. These receptors all stem from a man in his fifties or sixties with glioma.

This chain connects TRBV5-6 to TRBJ2-1; perhaps TRBD2 as D (6 bases). This CDR3 spans 15 amino acids. Trimming left V 5 bases short and J 6 bases short, with 18 bases between. CDR1 is SGHDT, CDR2 YYEEEE, per germline. CDR3 coding DNA: TGTGCCAGCAGGCCTTTGGGGGACGGGGGCAATGAGCAGTTCTTC. It encodes CASRPLGDGGNEQFF.

The V and J genes are TRBV6-1 and TRBJ2-6; D is unclear. The ends were cut back, 5 bases at V and 0 bases at J, with 8 bases in the middle. Germline CDR1 MNHNS, CDR2 SASEGT. The CDR3 has 15 amino acids. In nucleotides, the CDR3 is TGTGCCAGCAGTAGCACGGCCTCTGGGGCCAACGTCCTGACTTTC. As protein: CASSSTASGANVLTF.

The genes are TRBV5-6 and TRBJ1-6, with TRBD1 identical over 8 bases. J lost 6 bases, V lost 1 base, and 12 bases had no gene match. The germline gives CDR1 SGHDT, CDR2 YYEEEE. CDR3 length: 18 residues. The CDR3: CASSLYIGPGTGNSPLHF. The CDR3 nucleotides read TGTGCCAGCAGCTTGTATATAGGACCAGGGACAGGTAATTCACCCCTCCACTTT.

The chain uses TRBV5-1 and TRBJ2-7; 7 positions agree with TRBD2. Germline lookup yields CDR1 SGHRS and CDR2 YFSETQ. The CDR3 covers 14 residues. Trimming cost V 7 bases and J 5 bases; bases outside gene matches: 12. The CDR3 sequence is CASSMGTSVDEQYF. CDR3 DNA sequence: TGCGCCAGCTCAATGGGAACTAGCGTCGACGAGCAGTACTTC. The full variable domain, in which reference TRBV5-1 and TRBJ2-7 provide the parts outside the CDR3, is KAGVTQTPRYLIKTRGQQVTLSCSPISGHRSVSWYQQTPGQGLQFLFEYFSETQRNKGNFPGRFSGRQFSNSRSEMNVSTLELGDSALYLCASSMGTSVDEQYFGPGTRLTVT.

The chain employs TRBV27 and TRBJ2-2; 8 bases line up with TRBD1. The trim removed 3 bases at V and 4 bases at J, leaving 4 bases unmatched. Looked up from germline, CDR1 is MNHEY and CDR2 is SMNVEV (reference sequence). This CDR3 spans 15 amino acids. This chain's CDR3 is CASSFQGARTGELFF. CDR3 nucleotides: TGTGCCAGCAGTTTCCAGGGGGCCCGCACCGGGGAGCTGTTTTTT.

This clone was seen a single time. This chain connects TRBV5-6 to TRBJ1-5, with D possibly TRBD1 on 5 matching bases. Germline CDR1 is SGHDT and CDR2 is YYEEEE. V gave up 4 bases and J gave up 2 bases, with 13 bases separating them. The CDR3 totals 15 residues. CDR3 in DNA: TGTGCCAGCAGCACGGGGGGGGGAGGCAATCAGCCCCAGCATTTT. As protein: CASSTGGGGNQPQHF.

The chain uses TRBV4-1 and TRBJ2-3; TRBD1 matches 7 bases. Germline V gives CDR1 MGHRA, CDR2 YSYEKL. CDR3 length equals 13 residues. J gave up 5 bases and V 3 bases, and 2 bases lay outside the gene matches. CDR3 protein: CASSQYRGDTQYF. In DNA, the CDR3 is TGCGCCAGCAGCCAGTACAGGGGAGATACGCAGTATTTT.

The chain joins TRBV30 to TRBJ1-2; no firm D call. Trimming removed 2 bases at V and 0 bases at J, with 19 bases between. The CDR3 loop spans 17 amino acids. CDR1 and CDR2 from the germline V gene are GTSNPN and SVGIG (reference sequence). CDR3 in DNA: TGTGCCTGGAGTCCACTCATTGTACGGACGGCTAACTATGGCTACACCTTC. It is translated as CAWSPLIVRTANYGYTF.

The rearrangement links TRBV6-1 to TRBJ1-3; 7 nucleotides align to TRBD1. The V segment lost 5 bases and the J segment 0 bases; nucleotides outside the gene matches: 4. CDR3 length equals 15 residues. Germline loops: CDR1 MNHNS, CDR2 SASEGT. The CDR3 bases are TGTGCCAGCAGTATGGACAGGAGCTCTGGAAACACCATATATTTT. The encoded protein is CASSMDRSSGNTIYF.

This clone has only one observation. The gene calls are TRBV28 and TRBJ1-1, with TRBD1 as a possible D gene (5 bases). Trimming shortened V by 5 bases and J by 4 bases, and 14 bases separated the two germline ends. The CDR3 contains 14 residues. Germline CDR1 and CDR2: MDHEN and SYDVKM. DNA for the CDR3: TGTGCCAGCAGTCAAACGCAGGGTTTCACTGAAGCTTTCTTT. It is translated as CASSQTQGFTEAFF.

The sample holds a few counts of this clone. The chain combines TRBV9 with TRBJ2-5; perhaps TRBD2 as D (6 bases). The germline V and J ends were trimmed by 6 bases and 5 bases, with 20 bases remaining between them. This CDR3 is built from 15 residues. CDR1 is SGDLS and CDR2 is YYNGEE in the germline V gene. CDR3 nucleotides: TGTGCCAGCACCCCTAGGATCACAGGAGGGGAGACCCAGTACTTC. The encoded protein is CASTPRITGGETQYF.

This clone occurred a few times. The chain combines TRBV11-2 with TRBJ1-5; D unresolved. Trimming pared 1 base from V and 6 bases from J, leaving 7 bases between. The V gene's germline CDR1 is SGHAT and CDR2 FQNNGV. The CDR3 is 13 amino acids. The CDR3 loop reads CASSLASGQPQHF. The CDR3 nucleotides are TGTGCCAGCAGCTTAGCATCGGGTCAGCCCCAGCATTTT.

V and J are TRBV25-1 and TRBJ2-1, with 7 bases that match TRBD2. V lost 11 bases, J lost 8 bases, and 0 bases stayed unmatched. The CDR3 totals 9 residues. Germline V gene lookup returns CDR1 MGHDK and CDR2 SYGVNS. The CDR3 DNA sequence: TGTGCCGGGGGGGATGAGCAGTTCTTC. It translates to CAGGDEQFF.

This chain joins TRBV19 and TRBJ1-4; D perhaps matches TRBD1 (5 bases). Trimming took off 10 bases at V and 2 bases at J, with 8 bases between the two ends. CDR3 size: 12 residues. The V gene's germline CDR1 is LNHDA and CDR2 SQIVND (reference sequence). The CDR3 sequence is CATGSTNEKLFF. Written as DNA, the CDR3 is TGTGCCACAGGGTCTACTAATGAAAAACTGTTTTTT.

The chain is built from TRBV5-4 and TRBJ1-1; no definite D call. V lost 10 bases and J 2 bases, leaving 15 bases between the germline ends. The CDR3 is made up of 13 amino acids. Germline values: CDR1 SGHNT, CDR2 YYREEE (reference sequence). CDR3 nucleotide sequence: TGTGCCGGCCTTGGAGAGGGTAACACTGAAGCTTTCTTT. As protein: CAGLGEGNTEAFF.